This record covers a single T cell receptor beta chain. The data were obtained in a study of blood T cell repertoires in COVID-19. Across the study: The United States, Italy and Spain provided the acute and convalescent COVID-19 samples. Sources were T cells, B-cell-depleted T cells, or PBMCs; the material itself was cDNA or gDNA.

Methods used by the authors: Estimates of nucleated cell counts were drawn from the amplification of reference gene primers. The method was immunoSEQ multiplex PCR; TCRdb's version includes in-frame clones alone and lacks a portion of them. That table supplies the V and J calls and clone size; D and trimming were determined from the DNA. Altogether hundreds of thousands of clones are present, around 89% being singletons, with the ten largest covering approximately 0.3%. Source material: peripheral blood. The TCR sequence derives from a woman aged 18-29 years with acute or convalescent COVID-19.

The CDR3 nucleotides read TGTGCCAGCTGGGACACTTTGGGTTCACCCCTCCACTTT. Residues: CASWDTLGSPLHF. The genes are TRBV28 and TRBJ1-6, with D perhaps matching TRBD1 (6 bases). Trimming took off 8 bases at V and 9 bases at J, with 14 bases between the two ends. Germline V gives CDR1 MDHEN, CDR2 SYDVKM. The CDR3 runs 13 residues.